This entry describes one T cell receptor (beta chain). As yet, its antigen is unknown. The sample is drawn from a study of long-term antiretroviral therapy in people with HIV. Study-wide points: Across all time points, the repertoire was dominated by clones that expanded before ART. Blood obtained between about 2004 and 2017 may reflect older ART regimens.

Until DNA extraction, the samples held between roughly 1-10 million cryopreserved PBMC. With survey level as its setting, the immunoSEQ assay was v3.0. Each sample had sequencing targeting roughly 40,000-50,000 T-cell genomes. Data came from immunoSEQ multiplex PCR; TCRdb stores just in-frame clones and leaves some out. Altogether tens of thousands of clones are present, roughly nine tenths being singletons, with the ten largest covering approximately 5%. Germline assignment: CDR1 LNHNV and CDR2 YYDKDF (reference sequence). CDR3 size: 16 residues. V lost 0 bases to trimming and J lost 7 bases; unmatched junction nucleotides: 10.

The chain recombines TRBV15 with TRBJ1-2; the match to TRBD1 covers 8 bases. The clonotype originates from a woman in her 50s with HIV. This sample comprised unsorted PBMCs, obtained 0.1 years before starting antiretroviral therapy. The CDR3 nucleotides are TGTGCCACCAGCAGAGATTATCCCGCAGGGGGCGGTGGCTACACCTTC. Protein: CATSRDYPAGGGGYTF.